Presented here are 21 T cell receptor beta chains from one specimen sequenced in a study of response to subunit inactivated influenza vaccine. TCRdb reprocessed the RT-PCR reads with MiXCR, giving one entry per CDR3 protein. In the table there are 650,000 to 800,000 distinct CDR3 sequences, less than 20% of which are singletons. The material was PBMCs from blood, obtained 4 to 6 days after vaccination. These receptor sequences come from a man aged 50-60 years who received an inactivated influenza vaccine.

This clonotype was found many times. V usage is TRBV5-4 and J usage is TRBJ2-7, with TRBD2 identical over 13 bases. Unmatched junction bases numbered 7, after V lost 4 bases and J lost 3 bases. The CDR3 runs to 16 residues. Germline lookup yields CDR1 SGHNT and CDR2 YYREEE (reference sequence). CDR3 protein: CASSGGTSGVGYEQYF. The CDR3 nucleotides are TGTGCCAGCAGCGGTGGGACTAGCGGGGTAGGCTACGAGCAGTACTTC.

This chain joins TRBV19 and TRBJ1-5; tentatively, D is TRBD1 (5 bases). This CDR3 has 15 amino acids. Germline loops: CDR1 LNHDA, CDR2 SQIVND (reference sequence). V lost 4 bases, J lost 1 base, and 11 bases lay in between. In nucleotides, the CDR3 is TGTGCCAGTAGTAGGCAGGGCCAAAGCAATCAGCCCCAGCATTTT. Its protein is CASSRQGQSNQPQHF.

The genes are TRBV4-3 and TRBJ2-7; D not certain. The ends were cut back, 0 bases at V and 0 bases at J, with 9 bases in the middle. Germline V gene lookup returns CDR1 LGHNA and CDR2 YSLEER. This CDR3 region has 15 residues. The CDR3 coding sequence is TGCGCCAGCAGCCAAGATTGGTACAGCTCCTACGAGCAGTACTTC. Amino acid sequence: CASSQDWYSSYEQYF.

This clonotype was counted a few times. The chain uses TRBV15 and TRBJ2-1; D gene ambiguous. The CDR3 is 14 residues long. Germline V gene lookup returns CDR1 LNHNV and CDR2 YYDKDF (reference sequence). The V end lost 5 bases, the J end lost 1 base, and 9 bases lay between the germline ends. The DNA for the CDR3 is TGTGCCACCAGCGATGGCGGTTCCTACAATGAGCAGTTCTTC. Translating gives CATSDGGSYNEQFF.

This rearrangement joins TRBV29-1 to TRBJ2-7; the D is unclear. This CDR3 spans 12 amino acids. The germline V gene encodes CDR1 SQVTM and CDR2 ANQGSEA. The ends were cut back, 5 bases at V and 2 bases at J, with 10 bases in the middle. The CDR3 is CSVRRGAYEQYF. CDR3 nucleotides: TGCAGCGTTCGTCGCGGAGCCTACGAGCAGTACTTC.

This chain links TRBV11-2 with TRBJ2-7; TRBD2 might be the D (6 bases). The germline V and J ends were trimmed by 2 bases and 2 bases, with 10 bases remaining between them. The CDR3 has 14 residues. Germline CDR1 and CDR2: SGHAT and FQNNGV. CDR3 residues: CASSLWGRTYEQYF. The DNA for the CDR3 is TGTGCCAGCAGCTTATGGGGGAGGACCTACGAGCAGTACTTC.

CDR3 nucleotide sequence: TGCAGTGCTAGAGGAAGCGGGATCCCCTACAATGAGCAGTTCTTC. It encodes CSARGSGIPYNEQFF. The V call is TRBV20-1, the J call TRBJ2-1; 7 bases match TRBD2. V trimming: 1 base; J trimming: 2 bases; junction bases outside the gene matches: 5. CDR3 length: 15 residues. Per the germline V gene, CDR1 is DFQATT and CDR2 is SNEGSKA (reference sequence).

In nucleotides, the CDR3 is TGTGCCAGCAGCTCAGCTCGGGTCGGGGTTAACTATGGCTACACCTTC. It codes for CASSSARVGVNYGYTF. J is TRBJ1-2 and V is TRBV7-2; D remains unclear. Germline V gene data show CDR1 as SGHTA and CDR2 as FQGNSA. The CDR3 totals 16 residues. Trimming cost V 4 bases and J 1 base, with 16 bases left between them.

This chain links TRBV11-3 with TRBJ1-1; D remains unclear. This CDR3 comprises 15 residues. V was cut by 0 bases and J by 1 base, with 9 bases left in between. Per germline, CDR1 SGHNT and CDR2 YENEEA. CDR3 sequence reads: CASSLDGRQNTEAFF. The CDR3 bases are TGTGCCAGCAGCTTAGACGGGCGACAGAACACTGAAGCTTTCTTT.

The chain combines TRBV24-1 with TRBJ2-5; either TRBD1 or TRBD2 may supply D (7 bases each). The CDR3 has 14 residues. Germline CDR1 is KGHDR and CDR2 is SFDVKD. Trimming cost V 5 bases and J 5 bases, with 14 bases left between them. The CDR3 nucleotides are TGTGCCACCAGTGGAACAGGGGAGGGGGAGACCCAGTACTTC. This encodes CATSGTGEGETQYF.

This chain connects TRBV12-3 or TRBV12-4 to TRBJ2-1; a possible D gene is TRBD1 (5 bases). The V end was cut by 10 bases, the J end by 7 bases, with 8 bases between. The CDR3 loop spans 10 amino acids. The chain's CDR3 is CATAGNEQFF. CDR3 sequence (DNA): TGTGCCACCGCAGGGAATGAGCAGTTCTTC.

This clonotype was counted a few times. V usage is TRBV5-1 and J usage is TRBJ2-5; the D gene is possibly TRBD1 (5 bases). Germline V gene sequence: CDR1 SGHRS, CDR2 YFSETQ. The germline V and J ends were trimmed by 1 base and 5 bases, with 12 bases remaining between them. The CDR3 has 14 amino acids. The CDR3 loop is CASSLFQDTETQYF. The CDR3 DNA follows: TGCGCCAGCAGCTTGTTTCAGGACACGGAGACCCAGTACTTC.

Worth noting for this clonotype: The germline gene is not matched at one end of the junction; a read error may be the cause. The CDR3 spells CASGLADPFRLGAGSYEQYF. In nucleotides, the CDR3 is TGTGCCAGCGGCTTAGCGGACCCCTTTCGTTTGGGGGCGGGCTCCTACGAGCAGTACTTC. The chain has TRBV11-1 and TRBJ2-7, with D perhaps being TRBD1 or TRBD2 (6 bases each). Germline CDR1 and CDR2: SGHAT and FQDESV (reference sequence). The CDR3 contains 20 residues.

The genes are TRBV24-1 and TRBJ2-1, with 8 bases aligning to TRBD2. Losses at the gene ends were 4 bases for V and 3 bases for J; bases not matched to a gene: 4. This CDR3 has 15 amino acids. CDR1 KGHDR and CDR2 SFDVKD come from the germline V gene. The CDR3 region has the DNA TGTGCCACCAGTGAGCGGAGCGGGAGCTACAATGAGCAGTTCTTC. It codes for CATSERSGSYNEQFF.

J is TRBJ1-1 and V is TRBV4-3; 9 bases are a match to TRBD1. Germline assignment: CDR1 LGHNA and CDR2 YSLEER. This CDR3 is 16 amino acids long. The V and J ends lost 0 bases and 4 bases, in that order; junction bases with no gene match: 6. CDR3 bases: TGCGCCAGCAGCCAAGATCTGACAGGGGGGTCCACTGAAGCTTTCTTT. Its protein is CASSQDLTGGSTEAFF.

This clonotype occurred a few times. The chain uses TRBV10-3 and TRBJ1-4; D unclear. The V and J ends lost 10 bases and 0 bases respectively, with 15 bases between them. The CDR3 spans 15 residues. Germline V gene sequence: CDR1 ENHRY, CDR2 SYGVKD. The CDR3 DNA reads as TGTGCCACTAGGTCTGCGGACGCAACTAATGAAAAACTGTTTTTT. Its protein is CATRSADATNEKLFF.

The chain carries TRBV20-1 and TRBJ2-3; D unresolved. CDR3 size: 11 residues. V lost 3 bases and J 5 bases, leaving 6 bases between the germline ends. The germline gives CDR1 DFQATT, CDR2 SNEGSKA (reference sequence). The CDR3 is CSASRLDTQYF. The CDR3 DNA reads as TGCAGTGCTAGTCGTCTAGATACGCAGTATTTT.

This clonotype was recorded at least ten times. The chain has TRBV20-1 and TRBJ1-5; D is uncertain. Trimming left V 1 base short and J 1 base short, with 5 bases between. The CDR3 spans 13 residues. Germline V gene data show CDR1 as DFQATT and CDR2 as SNEGSKA (reference sequence). CDR3 sequence reads: CSARGISNQPQHF. In DNA, the CDR3 is TGCAGTGCTAGAGGGATCAGCAATCAGCCCCAGCATTTT.

The V call is TRBV24-1, the J call TRBJ2-1, with D hard to call. Trimming removed 4 bases from V and 10 bases from J, with 13 bases in between. CDR3 size: 13 residues. In germline, CDR1 is KGHDR, CDR2 SFDVKD. CDR3 sequence reads: CATSENTSKEQFF. The CDR3 coding sequence is TGTGCCACCAGTGAAAATACCTCTAAGGAGCAGTTCTTC.

This chain connects TRBV7-8 to TRBJ2-2, with a possible D match to TRBD2 (5 bases). CDR3 size: 15 residues. Germline lookup yields CDR1 SGHVS and CDR2 FQNEAQ. The ends were cut back, 1 base at V and 6 bases at J, with 12 bases in the middle. This CDR3 reads CASSLGRMGAGELFF. The DNA for the CDR3 is TGTGCCAGCAGCTTAGGAAGAATGGGAGCCGGGGAGCTGTTTTTT.

At least ten counts were recorded for this clonotype. The chain combines TRBV5-1 with TRBJ1-2; tentatively, D is TRBD1 (5 bases). The germline CDR1 and CDR2 sequences are SGHRS and YFSETQ. The CDR3 spans 14 residues. Trimming cost V 3 bases and J 5 bases, with 14 bases left between them. The CDR3 sequence is CASSWGTLGYGYTF. In DNA form, the CDR3 reads TGCGCCAGCAGCTGGGGGACCTTAGGTTATGGCTACACCTTC.